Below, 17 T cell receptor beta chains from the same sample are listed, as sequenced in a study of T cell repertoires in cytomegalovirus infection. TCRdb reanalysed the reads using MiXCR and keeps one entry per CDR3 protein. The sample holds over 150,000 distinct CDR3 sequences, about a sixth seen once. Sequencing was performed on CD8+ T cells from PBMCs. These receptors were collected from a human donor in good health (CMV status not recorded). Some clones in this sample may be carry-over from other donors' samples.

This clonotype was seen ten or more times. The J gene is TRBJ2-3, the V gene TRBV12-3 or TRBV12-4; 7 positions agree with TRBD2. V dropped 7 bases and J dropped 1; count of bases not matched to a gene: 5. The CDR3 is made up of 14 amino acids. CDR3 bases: TGTGCCAGCAAAACGGGGGGACGCACAGATACGCAGTATTTT. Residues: CASKTGGRTDTQYF.

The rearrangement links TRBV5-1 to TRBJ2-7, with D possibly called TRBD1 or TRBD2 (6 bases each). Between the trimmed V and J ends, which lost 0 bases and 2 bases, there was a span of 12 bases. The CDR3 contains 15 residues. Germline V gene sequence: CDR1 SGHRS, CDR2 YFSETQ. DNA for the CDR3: TGCGCCAGCAGCTTGGTAGGGGGGTTAACCTACGAGCAGTACTTC. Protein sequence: CASSLVGGLTYEQYF.

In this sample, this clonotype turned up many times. For the CDR3, the DNA is TGTGCCAGCAGCTTGGAAGACCTCAGCTCCTACGAGCAGTACTTC. Protein product: CASSLEDLSSYEQYF. The V and J genes are TRBV5-5 and TRBJ2-7, with D unresolved. There are 15 residues in the CDR3. Germline assignment: CDR1 SGHKS and CDR2 YYEKEE (reference sequence). Trimming removed 0 bases from V and 0 bases from J, with 10 bases in between.

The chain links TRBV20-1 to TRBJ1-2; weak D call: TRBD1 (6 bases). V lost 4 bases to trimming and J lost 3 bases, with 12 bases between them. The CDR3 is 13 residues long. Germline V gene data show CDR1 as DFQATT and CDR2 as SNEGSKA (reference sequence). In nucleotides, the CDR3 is TGCAGTGCTAAACTAGAGGGGGACTATGGCTACACCTTC. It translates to CSAKLEGDYGYTF.

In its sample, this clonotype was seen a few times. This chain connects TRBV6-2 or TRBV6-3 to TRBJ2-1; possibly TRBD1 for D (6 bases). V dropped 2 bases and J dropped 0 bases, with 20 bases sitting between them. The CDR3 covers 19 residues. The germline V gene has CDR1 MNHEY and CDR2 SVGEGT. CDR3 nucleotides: TGTGCCAGCAGTTACGGAGGACAGCGACCTATTAGCTCCTACAATGAGCAGTTCTTC. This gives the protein CASSYGGQRPISSYNEQFF.

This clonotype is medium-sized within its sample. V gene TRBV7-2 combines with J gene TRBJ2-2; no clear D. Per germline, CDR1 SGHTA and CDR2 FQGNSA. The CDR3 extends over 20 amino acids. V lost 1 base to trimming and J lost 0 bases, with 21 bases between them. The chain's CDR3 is CASSLGRRYSQRTNTGELFF. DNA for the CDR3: TGTGCCAGCAGCTTAGGACGTAGGTACAGCCAACGGACGAACACCGGGGAGCTGTTTTTT. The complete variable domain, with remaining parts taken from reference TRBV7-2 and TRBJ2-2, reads GAGVSQSPSNKVTEKGKDVELRCDPISGHTALYWYRQSLGQGLEFLIYFQGNSAPDKSGLPSDRFSAERTGGSVSTLTIQRTQQEDSAVYLCASSLGRRYSQRTNTGELFFGEGSRLTVL.

CDR3 sequence: CARPTGTGNPEAFF. The CDR3 region has the DNA TGTGCCCGCCCCACCGGGACAGGGAATCCTGAAGCTTTCTTT. The chain employs TRBV27 and TRBJ1-1; TRBD1 matches at 9 bases. The V and J ends lost 11 bases and 6 bases, in that order; junction bases with no gene match: 13. This CDR3 region has 14 residues. The V gene's germline CDR1 is MNHEY and CDR2 SMNVEV (reference sequence).

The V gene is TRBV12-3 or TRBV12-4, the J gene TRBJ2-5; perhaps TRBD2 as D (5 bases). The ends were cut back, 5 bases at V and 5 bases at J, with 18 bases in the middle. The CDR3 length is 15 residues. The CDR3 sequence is CASSPIPGIAETQYF. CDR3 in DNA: TGTGCCAGCAGTCCTATCCCGGGGATAGCGGAGACCCAGTACTTC.

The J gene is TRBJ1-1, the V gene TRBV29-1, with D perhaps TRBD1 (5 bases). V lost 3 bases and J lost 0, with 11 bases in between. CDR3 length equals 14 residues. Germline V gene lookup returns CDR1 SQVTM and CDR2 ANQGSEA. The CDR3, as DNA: TGCAGCGTTGATTCCAGGGAATTGAACACTGAAGCTTTCTTT. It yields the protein CSVDSRELNTEAFF.

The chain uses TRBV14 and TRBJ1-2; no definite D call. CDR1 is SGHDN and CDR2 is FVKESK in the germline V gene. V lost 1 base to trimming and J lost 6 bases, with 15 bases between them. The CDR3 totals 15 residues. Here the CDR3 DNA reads TGTGCCAGCAGCCAAGGGACCTTTAAAAGTGATGGCTACACCTTC. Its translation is CASSQGTFKSDGYTF.

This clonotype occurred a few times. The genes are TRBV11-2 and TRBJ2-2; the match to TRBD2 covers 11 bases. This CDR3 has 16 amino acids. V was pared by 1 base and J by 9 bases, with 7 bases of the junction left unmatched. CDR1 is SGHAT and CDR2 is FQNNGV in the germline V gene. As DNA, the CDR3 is TGTGCCAGCAGCTTAGGGCCTAGCGGGGGGATTTGGGAGCTGTTTTTT. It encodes CASSLGPSGGIWELFF.

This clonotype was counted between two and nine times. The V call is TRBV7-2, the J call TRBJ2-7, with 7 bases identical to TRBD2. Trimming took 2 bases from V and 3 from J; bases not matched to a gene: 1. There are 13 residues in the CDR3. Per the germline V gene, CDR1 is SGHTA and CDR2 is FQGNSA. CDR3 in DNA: TGTGCCAGCAGCTTACCTAGCGGCTACGAGCAGTACTTC. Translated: CASSLPSGYEQYF.

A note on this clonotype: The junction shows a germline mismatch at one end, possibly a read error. The CDR3 bases are TGTGACAGCAGTTACGCGCCGGGGAACACTGAAGCTTTCTTT. Translated: CDSSYAPGNTEAFF. The chain has TRBV6-6 and TRBJ1-1; D call uncertain. Per germline, CDR1 MNHNY and CDR2 SVGAGI (reference sequence). This CDR3 region has 14 residues.

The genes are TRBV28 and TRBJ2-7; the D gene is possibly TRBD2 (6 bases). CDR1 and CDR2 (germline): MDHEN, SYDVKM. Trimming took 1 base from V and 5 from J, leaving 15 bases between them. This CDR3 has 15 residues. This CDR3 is CASSLLEGLVHEQYF. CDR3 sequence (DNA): TGTGCCAGCAGTTTATTGGAGGGGCTAGTCCACGAGCAGTACTTC.

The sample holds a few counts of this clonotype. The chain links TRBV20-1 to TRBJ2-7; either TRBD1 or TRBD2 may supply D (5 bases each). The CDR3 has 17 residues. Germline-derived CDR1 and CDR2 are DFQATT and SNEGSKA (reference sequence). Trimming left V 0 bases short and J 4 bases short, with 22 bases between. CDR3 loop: CSARDGQGPYHLYEQYF. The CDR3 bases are TGCAGTGCTAGAGATGGCCAGGGACCATATCACTTATACGAGCAGTACTTC.

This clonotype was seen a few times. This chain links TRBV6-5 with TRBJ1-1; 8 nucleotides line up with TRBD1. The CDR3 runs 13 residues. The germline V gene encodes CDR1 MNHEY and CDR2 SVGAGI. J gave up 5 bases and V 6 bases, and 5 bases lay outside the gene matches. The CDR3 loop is CASSLRGRTEAFF. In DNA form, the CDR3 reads TGTGCCAGCAGCCTCAGGGGGCGGACTGAAGCTTTCTTT.

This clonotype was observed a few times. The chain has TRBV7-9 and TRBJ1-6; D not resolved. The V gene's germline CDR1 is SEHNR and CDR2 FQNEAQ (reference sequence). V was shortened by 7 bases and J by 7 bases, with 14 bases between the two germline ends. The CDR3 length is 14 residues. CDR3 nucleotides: TGTGCCAGCACCCCCGCCGGCTTAAATTCACCCCTCCACTTT. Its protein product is CASTPAGLNSPLHF.